The clone carrying this T cell receptor (beta chain) occurred a few times. Its antigen remains unidentified. The CDR3 contains 15 residues. Germline V CDR1 and CDR2: DFQATT, SNEGSKA (reference sequence). J lost 4 bases, V lost 3 bases, and 6 bases had no gene match. This specimen belongs to a study of T-cell reconstitution after alpha-beta-depleted transplantation in children. Study-level results: There were reportedly several hundred expanded graft clones from which alpha-beta T cells came about two months after transplant. At day 60, the high TCRbeta diversity found in some patients originated from recipient T cells and thymic progenitors that had survived.

Unique molecular identifiers were incorporated when the TCRbeta library was constructed. MiXCR was run by TCRdb on the PCR reads, yielding one entry per CDR3 protein. The data contain a few hundred thousand distinct CDR3 sequences, around 27% of them seen just once; the ten biggest clones take up under 45%. The starting material was PBMCs, obtained before TCRalphabeta/CD19-depleted stem cell transplant. This TCR was recovered from a boy younger than two with Wiskott-Aldrich syndrome, due to receive a stem cell transplant. This rearrangement joins TRBV20-1 to TRBJ2-1, with TRBD2 matching 10 bases. CDR3: CSASPGTSVYNEQFF. The DNA of the CDR3 is TGCAGTGCTAGTCCCGGGACTAGCGTATACAATGAGCAGTTCTTC.